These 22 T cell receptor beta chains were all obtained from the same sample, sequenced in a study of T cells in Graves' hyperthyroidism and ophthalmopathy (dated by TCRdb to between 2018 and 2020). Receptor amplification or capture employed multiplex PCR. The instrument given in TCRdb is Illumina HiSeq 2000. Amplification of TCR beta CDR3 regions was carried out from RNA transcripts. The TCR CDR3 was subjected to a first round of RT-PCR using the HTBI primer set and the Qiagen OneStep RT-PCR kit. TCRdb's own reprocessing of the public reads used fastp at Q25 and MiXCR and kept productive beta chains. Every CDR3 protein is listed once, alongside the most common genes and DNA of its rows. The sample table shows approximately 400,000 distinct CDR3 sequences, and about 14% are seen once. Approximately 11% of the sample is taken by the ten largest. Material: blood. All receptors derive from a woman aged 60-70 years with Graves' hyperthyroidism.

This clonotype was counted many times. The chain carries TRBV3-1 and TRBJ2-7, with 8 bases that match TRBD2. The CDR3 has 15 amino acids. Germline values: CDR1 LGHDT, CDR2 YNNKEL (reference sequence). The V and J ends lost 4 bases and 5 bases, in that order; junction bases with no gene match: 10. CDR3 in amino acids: CASSPPGLEGDEQYF. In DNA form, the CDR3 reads TGTGCCAGCAGCCCCCCGGGACTAGAAGGAGACGAGCAGTACTTC.

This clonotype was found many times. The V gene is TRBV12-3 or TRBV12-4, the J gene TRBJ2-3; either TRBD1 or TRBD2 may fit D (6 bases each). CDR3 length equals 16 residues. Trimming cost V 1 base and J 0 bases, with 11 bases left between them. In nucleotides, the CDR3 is TGTGCCAGCAGTTTAGACGTAGGGGGGAGCACAGATACGCAGTATTTT. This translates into CASSLDVGGSTDTQYF.

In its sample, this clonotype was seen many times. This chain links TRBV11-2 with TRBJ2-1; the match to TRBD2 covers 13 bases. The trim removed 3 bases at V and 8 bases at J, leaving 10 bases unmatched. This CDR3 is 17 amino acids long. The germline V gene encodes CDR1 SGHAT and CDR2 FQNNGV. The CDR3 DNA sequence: TGTGCCAGCAGCTTCTCCTGGACTAGCGGGAGACGAGATGAGCAGTTCTTC. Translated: CASSFSWTSGRRDEQFF. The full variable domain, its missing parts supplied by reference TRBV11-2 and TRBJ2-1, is EAGVAQSPRYKIIEKRQSVAFWCNPISGHATLYWYQQILGQGPKLLIQFQNNGVVDDSQLPKDRFSAERLKGVDSTLKIQPAKLEDSAVYLCASSFSWTSGRRDEQFFGPGTRLTVL.

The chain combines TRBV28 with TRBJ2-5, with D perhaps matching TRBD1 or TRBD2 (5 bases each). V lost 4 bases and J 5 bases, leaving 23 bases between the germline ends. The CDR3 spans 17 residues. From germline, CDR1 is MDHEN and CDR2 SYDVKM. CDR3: CASSYENGAGVGETQYF. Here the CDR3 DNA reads TGTGCCAGCAGTTACGAAAACGGGGCCGGGGTGGGTGAGACCCAGTACTTC.

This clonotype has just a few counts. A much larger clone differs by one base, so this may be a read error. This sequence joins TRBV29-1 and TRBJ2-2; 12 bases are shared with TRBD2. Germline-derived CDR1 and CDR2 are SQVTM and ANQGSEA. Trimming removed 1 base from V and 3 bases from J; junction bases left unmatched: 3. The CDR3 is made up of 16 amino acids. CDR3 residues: CSVEGTSGTDTGELFF. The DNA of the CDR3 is TGCAGCGTTGAAGGGACTAGCGGGACCGACACCGGGGAGCTGTTTTTT.

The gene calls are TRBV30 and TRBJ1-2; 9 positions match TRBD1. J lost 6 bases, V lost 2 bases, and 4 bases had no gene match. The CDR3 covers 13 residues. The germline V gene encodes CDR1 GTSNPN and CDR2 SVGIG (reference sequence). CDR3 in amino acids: CAWSPGQGNGYTF. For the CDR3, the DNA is TGTGCCTGGAGTCCGGGACAGGGCAATGGCTACACCTTC.

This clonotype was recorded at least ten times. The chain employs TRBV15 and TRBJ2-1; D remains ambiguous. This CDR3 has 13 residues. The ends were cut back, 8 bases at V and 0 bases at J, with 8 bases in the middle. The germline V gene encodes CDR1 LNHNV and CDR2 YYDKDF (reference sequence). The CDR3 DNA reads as TGTGCCACCCGGGCTCACTCCTACAATGAGCAGTTCTTC. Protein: CATRAHSYNEQFF.

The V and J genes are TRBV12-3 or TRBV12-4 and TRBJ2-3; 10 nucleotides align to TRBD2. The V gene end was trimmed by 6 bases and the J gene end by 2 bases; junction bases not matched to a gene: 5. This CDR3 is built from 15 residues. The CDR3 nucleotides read TGTGCCAGCAGCCGTCTAGCGGGGGACACAGATACGCAGTATTTT. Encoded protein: CASSRLAGDTDTQYF.

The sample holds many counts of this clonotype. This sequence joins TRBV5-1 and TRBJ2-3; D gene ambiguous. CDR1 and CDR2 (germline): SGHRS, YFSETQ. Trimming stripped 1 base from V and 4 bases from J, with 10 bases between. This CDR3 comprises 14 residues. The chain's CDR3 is CASSLSGVADTQYF. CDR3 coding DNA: TGCGCCAGCAGCTTGTCGGGTGTCGCAGATACGCAGTATTTT.

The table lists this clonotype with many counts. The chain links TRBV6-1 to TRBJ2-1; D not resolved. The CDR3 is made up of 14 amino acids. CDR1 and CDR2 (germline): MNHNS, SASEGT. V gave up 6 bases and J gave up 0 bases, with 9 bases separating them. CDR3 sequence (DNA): TGTGCCAGCAGGGGCGTCCCCTCCTACAATGAGCAGTTCTTC. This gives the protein CASRGVPSYNEQFF.

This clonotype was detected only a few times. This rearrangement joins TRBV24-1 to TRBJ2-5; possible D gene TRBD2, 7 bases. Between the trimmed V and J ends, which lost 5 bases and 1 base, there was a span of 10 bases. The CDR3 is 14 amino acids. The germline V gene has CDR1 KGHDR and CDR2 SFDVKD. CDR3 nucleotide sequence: TGTGCCACCAGTGGGGGGGGCAGCCAAGAGACCCAGTACTTC. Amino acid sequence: CATSGGGSQETQYF.

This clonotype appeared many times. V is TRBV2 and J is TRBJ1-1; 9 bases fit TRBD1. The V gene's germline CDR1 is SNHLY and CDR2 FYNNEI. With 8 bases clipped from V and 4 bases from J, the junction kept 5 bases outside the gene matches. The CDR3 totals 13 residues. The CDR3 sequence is CASSGTGRTEAFF. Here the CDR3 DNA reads TGTGCCAGCTCAGGGACAGGGCGCACTGAAGCTTTCTTT.

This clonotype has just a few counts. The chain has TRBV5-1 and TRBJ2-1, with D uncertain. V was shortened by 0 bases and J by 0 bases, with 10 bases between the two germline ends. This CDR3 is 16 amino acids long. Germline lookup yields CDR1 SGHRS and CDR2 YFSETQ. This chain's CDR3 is CASSLVDFNSYNEQFF. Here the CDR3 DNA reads TGCGCCAGCAGCTTGGTTGATTTCAACTCCTACAATGAGCAGTTCTTC.

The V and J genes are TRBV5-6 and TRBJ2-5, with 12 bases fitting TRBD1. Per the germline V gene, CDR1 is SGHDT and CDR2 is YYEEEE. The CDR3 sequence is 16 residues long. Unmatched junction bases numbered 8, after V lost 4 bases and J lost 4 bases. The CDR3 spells CASSAPGQGAGETQYF. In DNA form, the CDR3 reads TGTGCCAGCAGCGCCCCGGGACAGGGGGCAGGAGAGACCCAGTACTTC.

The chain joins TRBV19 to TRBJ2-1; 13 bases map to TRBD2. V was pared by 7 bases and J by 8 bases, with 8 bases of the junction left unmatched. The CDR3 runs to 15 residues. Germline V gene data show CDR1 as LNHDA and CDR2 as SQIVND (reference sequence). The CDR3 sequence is CASTPGLAGVHEQFF. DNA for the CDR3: TGTGCCAGTACGCCTGGACTAGCGGGAGTCCATGAGCAGTTCTTC.

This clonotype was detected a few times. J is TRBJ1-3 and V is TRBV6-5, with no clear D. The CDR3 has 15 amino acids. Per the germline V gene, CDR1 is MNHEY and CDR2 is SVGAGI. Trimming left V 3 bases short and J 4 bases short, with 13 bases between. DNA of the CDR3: TGTGCCAGCAGTTATTCCAATACCCCCGGAAACACCATATATTTT. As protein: CASSYSNTPGNTIYF.

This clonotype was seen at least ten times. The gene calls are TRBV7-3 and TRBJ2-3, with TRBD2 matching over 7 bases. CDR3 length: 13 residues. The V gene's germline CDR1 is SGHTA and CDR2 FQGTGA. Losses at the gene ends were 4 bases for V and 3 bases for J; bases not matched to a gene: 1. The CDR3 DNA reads TGTGCCAGCAGCTCACTAGCGACAGATACGCAGTATTTT. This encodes CASSSLATDTQYF.

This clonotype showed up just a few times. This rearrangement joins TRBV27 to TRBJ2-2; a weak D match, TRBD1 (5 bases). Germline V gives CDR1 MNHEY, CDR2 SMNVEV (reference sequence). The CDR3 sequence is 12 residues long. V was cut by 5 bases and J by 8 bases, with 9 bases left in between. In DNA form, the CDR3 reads TGTGCCAGCAGTCCCCAGGGTGGGGAGCTGTTTTTT. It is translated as CASSPQGGELFF.

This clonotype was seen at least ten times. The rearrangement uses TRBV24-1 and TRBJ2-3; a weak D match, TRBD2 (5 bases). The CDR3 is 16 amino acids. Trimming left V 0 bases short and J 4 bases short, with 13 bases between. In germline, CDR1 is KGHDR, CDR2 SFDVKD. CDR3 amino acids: CATSDLNREGPDTQYF. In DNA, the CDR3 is TGTGCCACCAGTGATTTGAACCGGGAAGGGCCAGATACGCAGTATTTT.

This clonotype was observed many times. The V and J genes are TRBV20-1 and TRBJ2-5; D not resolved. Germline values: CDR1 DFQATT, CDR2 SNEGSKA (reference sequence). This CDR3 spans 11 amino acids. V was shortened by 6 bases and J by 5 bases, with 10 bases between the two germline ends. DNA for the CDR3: TGCAGTGCCGTCGGCGCGGAGACCCAGTACTTC. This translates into CSAVGAETQYF.

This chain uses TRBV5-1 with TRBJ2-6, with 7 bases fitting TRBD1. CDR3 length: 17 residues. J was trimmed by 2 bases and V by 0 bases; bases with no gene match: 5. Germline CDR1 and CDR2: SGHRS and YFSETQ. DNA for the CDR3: TGCGCCAGCAGCTTGGTGGGGACAGTACCTGGGGCCAACGTCCTGACTTTC. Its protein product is CASSLVGTVPGANVLTF.

CDR3 DNA sequence: TGTGCCAGCAGCTTGACGGGGCACTCCTACGAGCAGTACTTC. Its translation is CASSLTGHSYEQYF. The rearrangement joins TRBV5-4 to TRBJ2-7; D may match TRBD1 or TRBD2 (5 bases each). The V gene's germline CDR1 is SGHNT and CDR2 YYREEE (reference sequence). The CDR3 runs 14 residues. Deletions cut 1 base from V and 0 bases from J, with 8 bases between.